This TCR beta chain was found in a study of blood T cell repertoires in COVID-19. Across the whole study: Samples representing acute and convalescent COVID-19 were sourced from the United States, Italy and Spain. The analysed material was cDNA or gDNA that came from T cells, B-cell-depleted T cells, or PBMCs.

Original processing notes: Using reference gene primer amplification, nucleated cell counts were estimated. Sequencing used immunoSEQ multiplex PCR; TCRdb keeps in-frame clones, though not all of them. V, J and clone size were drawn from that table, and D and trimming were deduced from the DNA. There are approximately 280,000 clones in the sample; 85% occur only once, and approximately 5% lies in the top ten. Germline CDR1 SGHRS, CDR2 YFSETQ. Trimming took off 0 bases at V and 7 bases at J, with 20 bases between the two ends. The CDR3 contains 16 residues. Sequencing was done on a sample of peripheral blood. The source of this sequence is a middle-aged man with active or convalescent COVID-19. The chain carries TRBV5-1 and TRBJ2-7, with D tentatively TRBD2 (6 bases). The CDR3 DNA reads TGCGCCAGCAGCTTGGCCACGACACCTGATCGGGGGGAGCAGTACTTC. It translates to CASSLATTPDRGEQYF.